This TCR beta chain is drawn from a study of T cells after yellow fever vaccination. Notes on the study in general: In post-booster samples, most primary-vaccination clones reappeared (approximately 95% CD4, approximately 91% CD8).

The CDR3 extends over 15 amino acids. Germline CDR1 and CDR2: MNHEY and SVGAGI. V dropped 5 bases and J dropped 2 bases, with 13 bases sitting between them. Remarks on this clonotype: Its antigen remains unidentified.

TCRdb re-called the 5' RACE reads with MiXCR, one entry per CDR3 protein. The sample lists about 170,000 distinct CDR3 sequences; 11% were seen once. The rearrangement joins TRBV6-5 to TRBJ1-3; D is ambiguous. Sequencing was performed on CD8+ T cells sorted from PBMCs, taken 15 days after the yellow fever booster vaccination. This TCR derives from a man between 18 and 29 years old who received the YFV17D yellow fever vaccine. CDR3 DNA sequence: TGTGCCAGCAGTCTGGACCCCCTTCCTGGAAACACCATATATTTT. Its translation: CASSLDPLPGNTIYF.